A selection of T cell receptor beta chains follows, all from one sample in a study of cytomegalovirus exposure and HLA in healthy donors. The assay was immunoSEQ multiplex PCR, and TCRdb's table has in-frame clones only and misses some. The top ten clones hold roughly 0.99% of a sample with about 160,000 clones, roughly 79% of them seen once. The sequenced sample consisted of PBMCs. All receptors derive from a woman between 40 and 50 years old in good health and CMV-seronegative. CDR3s include the opening cysteine and the closing phenylalanine or tryptophan. The D gene is left open where the match is weak. A clone size is listed for some rows: how often the clone was seen (once, few, many), or a class if it is expanded.

D gene | clone size | J gene | V gene | CDR3 DNA | CDR3 protein
TRBD1 | few | TRBJ1-1 | TRBV7-9 | TGTGCCAGCAACCCACAGGGGGACACTGAAGCTTTCTTT | CASNPQGDTEAFF
TRBD1 | NA | TRBJ1-1 | TRBV7-9 | TGTGCCAGCAGCTGGGTCGACAGGGCCACTGAAGCTTTCTTT | CASSWVDRATEAFF
TRBD2 | NA | TRBJ2-1 | TRBV7-9 | TGTGCCAGCAGCTTCCCCGGGACTAGCGGGCATGAGCAGTTCTTC | CASSFPGTSGHEQFF
TRBD1 | NA | TRBJ2-7 | TRBV4-2 | TGTGCCAGCAGCCAAGAGGTAGGGGGCAGAAACGAGCAGTACTTC | CASSQEVGGRNEQYF
NA | NA | TRBJ1-2 | TRBV15 | TGTGCCACCAGCAGAGATCTTACAGGGACGTTAGAGAGCTACACCTTC | CATSRDLTGTLESYTF
TRBD2 | NA | TRBJ2-1 | TRBV19 | TGTGCCAGTAGTATCCAGCGGGAGGTAATTGAGCAGTTCTTC | CASSIQREVIEQFF
TRBD2 | NA | TRBJ2-1 | TRBV28 | TGTGCCAGCAGCCCTGGGACTAGCTTCGAACTGTACAATGAGCAGTTCTTC | CASSPGTSFELYNEQFF
NA | NA | TRBJ2-2 | TRBV5-1 | TGCGCCAGCAGCTTGGGGGTAGCGGTGAACACCGGGGAGCTGTTTTTT | CASSLGVAVNTGELFF
NA | NA | TRBJ2-2 | TRBV2 | TGTGCCAGCAGTGCGTGGACAGCGGCCGGGGAGCTGTTTTTT | CASSAWTAAGELFF
TRBD1 | NA | TRBJ1-4 | TRBV28 | TGTGCCAGCAGGGAATGGACAGGGGATGAAAAACTGTTTTTT | CASREWTGDEKLFF
NA | few | TRBJ1-3 | TRBV29-1 | TGCAGCGTTAACAGGAGCTCTGGAAACACCATATATTTT | CSVNRSSGNTIYF
NA | NA | TRBJ1-1 | TRBV7-9 | TGTGCCAGCAGCTTAGGTGTCGGTTTGAACACTGAAGCTTTCTTT | CASSLGVGLNTEAFF
TRBD2 | NA | TRBJ2-5 | TRBV7-9 | TGTGCCAGCAGCTTACTTGCGGGAGGTGGTGAGACCCAGTACTTC | CASSLLAGGGETQYF
NA | NA | TRBJ1-1 | TRBV5-8 | TGTGCCAGCAGCTGGAGTACCCCGAACACTGAAGCTTTCTTT | CASSWSTPNTEAFF
TRBD1 | NA | TRBJ1-1 | TRBV7-9 | TGTGCCAGCAGCTTGAAGGTGAGGGGGCGCGGGACTGAAGCTTTCTTT | CASSLKVRGRGTEAFF
NA | NA | TRBJ1-2 | TRBV19 | TGTGCCAGTAGTATAGGGGTCCGGGGGAAGAACTATGGCTACACCTTC | CASSIGVRGKNYGYTF
NA | NA | TRBJ2-7 | TRBV5-1 | TGCGCCAGCAGCTTGGGGGACTTTCCCTACGAGCAGTACTTC | CASSLGDFPYEQYF
NA | NA | TRBJ1-4 | TRBV7-6 | TGTGCCAGCAGCTTAGGCTTGCGCGGCGAAAAACTGTTTTTT | CASSLGLRGEKLFF
NA | NA | TRBJ2-1 | TRBV14 | TGTGCCAGCAGCCCCGTCCAGGGTTATGAGCAGTTCTTC | CASSPVQGYEQFF
TRBD2 | NA | TRBJ2-3 | TRBV5-5 | TGTGCCAGCAGCTTGCGTCGGGAGGGTTTAAGCACAGATACGCAGTATTTT | CASSLRREGLSTDTQYF
TRBD1 | few | TRBJ1-2 | TRBV5-1 | TGCGCCAGCAGCTTGGGTGGGACAGGGTCCGCTAACTATGGCTACACCTTC | CASSLGGTGSANYGYTF
NA | once | TRBJ1-2 | TRBV30 | TGTGCCTGGCAAGTCTTAGATATCTATGGCTACACCTTC | CAWQVLDIYGYTF
NA | once | TRBJ2-3 | TRBV25-1 | TGTGCCAGCGGGGGACTGCTAAATACGCAGTATTTT | CASGGLLNTQYF
TRBD1 | NA | TRBJ1-1 | TRBV6-6 | TGTGCCAGCAGTACCCCCTCAGGGGGCGCAGCGCGTGGAGCTTTCTTT | CASSTPSGGAARGAFF
NA | NA | TRBJ1-1 | TRBV18 | TGTGCCAGCTCGTTAGGTGGGGGACTCACTGAAGCTTTCTTT | CASSLGGGLTEAFF
NA | NA | TRBJ2-5 | TRBV1 | TGCACCAGCAGCCACCTCCCCGCCAGGCCAGGGGGGCCCACCCAGTACTTC | CTSSHLPARPGGPTQYF
TRBD1 | few | TRBJ1-2 | TRBV30 | TGTGCCTGGAGTGCGGACAGGGACTATGGCTACACCTTC | CAWSADRDYGYTF
NA | NA | TRBJ1-1 | TRBV15 | TGTGCCACCAGCAGAGGCAACAGGGAAGTGACTGAAGCTTTCTTT | CATSRGNREVTEAFF
TRBD1 | NA | TRBJ2-3 | TRBV5-6 | TGTGCCAGCAGCCTGGGACAGGGGGCGAATAGGGCCACAGATACGCAGTATTTT | CASSLGQGANRATDTQYF
TRBD1 | NA | TRBJ2-7 | TRBV27 | TGTGCCAGCAGCTCCCCGGGACAGGGAGGATTCCGCCCCACCTACGAGCAGTACTTC | CASSSPGQGGFRPTYEQYF
TRBD1 | NA | TRBJ2-5 | TRBV5-1 | TGCGCCAGCAGCATCCGGGACAGGGGGACCTCGGAGACCCAGTACTTC | CASSIRDRGTSETQYF
TRBD1 | once | TRBJ1-1 | TRBV28 | TGTGCCAGCAACTTGGACAGGGAGGCTGAAGCTTTCTTT | CASNLDREAEAFF
NA | NA | TRBJ2-1 | TRBV23-1 | TGCGCCAGCAGTTATACGGGATCCCTTGACAATGAGCAGTTCTTC | CASSYTGSLDNEQFF
NA | few | TRBJ1-5 | TRBV19 | TGTGCCAGTAGTCCCTCGGCGGGGCCCCAGCATTTT | CASSPSAGPQHF
TRBD1 | NA | TRBJ1-5 | TRBV7-8 | TGTGCCAGCAGTCCAGAACTTAGGACAGGGGGACAGCCCCAGCATTTT | CASSPELRTGGQPQHF
NA | NA | TRBJ2-3 | TRBV14 | TGTGCCAGCGGGGGGTTAAGCAGCACAGATACGCAGTATTTT | CASGGLSSTDTQYF
TRBD2 | NA | TRBJ2-7 | TRBV18 | TGTGCCAGCTCACGGGCGGGAGGAGAATACGAGCAGTACTTC | CASSRAGGEYEQYF
NA | few | TRBJ2-5 | TRBV6-5 | TGTGCCAGCAGTTACTCGCGAGGAGAGACCCAGTACTTC | CASSYSRGETQYF
NA | NA | TRBJ1-3 | TRBV28 | TGTGCCACAAAACGAGACACCATATATTTT | CATKRDTIYF
NA | NA | TRBJ2-7 | TRBV19 | TGTGCCAGTAGTCCGGGGATTGGGGACTCCTACGAGCAGTACTTC | CASSPGIGDSYEQYF
NA | NA | TRBJ2-7 | TRBV27 | TGTGCCAGCAGATTACCCGGGGGAGCGACCGAGCAGTACTTC | CASRLPGGATEQYF
TRBD2 | NA | TRBJ2-7 | TRBV5-1 | TGCGCCAGCAGCTTGGAGGCAGGTACGGGACTAGGGACGTACGAGCAGTACTTC | CASSLEAGTGLGTYEQYF
NA | NA | TRBJ2-7 | TRBV19 | TGTGCCAGTAGTATAGGGGTGAACGGGGGTTTCCCCTACGAGCAGTACTTC | CASSIGVNGGFPYEQYF
TRBD2 | NA | TRBJ2-3 | TRBV6-4 | TGTGCCAGCAGCCCCACTAGCGTTACAGATACGCAGTATTTT | CASSPTSVTDTQYF
TRBD1 | once | TRBJ2-7 | TRBV19 | TGTGCCAGTAGTATTAAGGGGGCCCACGAGCAGTACTTC | CASSIKGAHEQYF
NA | NA | TRBJ2-5 | TRBV27 | TGTGCCAGCGAGGCCGGCAGCGGGGAGACCCAGTACTTC | CASEAGSGETQYF
TRBD1 | NA | TRBJ1-2 | TRBV19 | TGTGCCAGTAGTGACAGGGGCGACTATGGCTACACCTTC | CASSDRGDYGYTF
TRBD2 | once | TRBJ2-7 | TRBV4-1 | TGCGCCAGCAGCCTAAAAGGGCCCGGGGGAGCGGGAGGGAGCGGGTCCCACGAGCAGTACTTC | CASSLKGPGGAGGSGSHEQYF
TRBD1 | NA | TRBJ1-1 | TRBV6-1 | TGTGCCAGCAGGATACAGGGGGCTATCGCTGAAGCTTTCTTT | CASRIQGAIAEAFF
NA | once | TRBJ1-5 | TRBV4-1 | TGCGCCAGCAGCCAAGAAACGGCACTACGCAATCAGCCCCAGCATTTT | CASSQETALRNQPQHF
NA | NA | TRBJ1-2 | TRBV6-1 | TGTGCCAGCGACGCCGGAGCTAACTATGGCTACACCTTC | CASDAGANYGYTF
NA | NA | TRBJ2-3 | TRBV7-9 | TGTGCCAGCAGTCCCCTCGGACAGCTCACAGATACGCAGTATTTT | CASSPLGQLTDTQYF
NA | once | TRBJ1-5 | TRBV7-8 | TGTGCCAGCAGCCGGACAGCCAGCAATCAGCCCCAGCATTTT | CASSRTASNQPQHF
NA | NA | TRBJ2-5 | TRBV6-5 | TGTGCCAGCAGTTACCGGAACAGTCAAGAGACCCAGTACTTC | CASSYRNSQETQYF
NA | NA | TRBJ1-1 | TRBV7-3 | TGTGCCAGCAGCTTACGCGGAAGAAGGGGAGGCGACACTGAAGCTTTCTTT | CASSLRGRRGGDTEAFF